The 15 T cell receptor beta chains reported below all come from one sample, sequenced in a study of OX40 agonist ivuxolimab in advanced cancers. TCRdb keeps only in-frame clones here, not all; method: immunoSEQ multiplex PCR. The sample holds tens of thousands of clones; about 73% are singletons and the top ten take around 5%. The source was CD4+ or CD8+ T cells sorted from blood, collected in a trial of the OX40 agonist ivuxolimab. These receptors all stem from an adult with an advanced solid tumor such as melanoma, head and neck, liver or kidney cancer.

This chain uses TRBV7-2 with TRBJ2-3; D gene uncertain. The germline V gene has CDR1 SGHTA and CDR2 FQGNSA. This CDR3 spans 13 amino acids. V was shortened by 5 bases and J by 1 base, with 7 bases between the two germline ends. The CDR3 region has the DNA TGTGCCAGCAGCCCCGAACGCACAGATACGCAGTATTTT. Translated, it gives CASSPERTDTQYF.

The chain joins TRBV19 to TRBJ2-2; the D is unclear. Trimming stripped 3 bases from V and 1 base from J, with 12 bases between. The V gene's germline CDR1 is LNHDA and CDR2 SQIVND (reference sequence). The CDR3 has 16 amino acids. The CDR3 protein is CASSIQSSMNTGELFF. CDR3 coding DNA: TGTGCCAGTAGTATCCAGTCAAGCATGAACACCGGGGAGCTGTTTTTT.

The chain is built from TRBV4-3 and TRBJ2-3, with TRBD2 matching 9 bases. Unmatched junction bases numbered 7, after V lost 1 base and J lost 5 bases. The germline CDR1 and CDR2 sequences are LGHNA and YSLEER. The CDR3 runs to 16 residues. The CDR3 loop is CASSQAGRGGRDTQYF. For the CDR3, the DNA is TGCGCCAGCAGCCAAGCGGGGCGGGGGGGCCGAGATACGCAGTATTTT.

The J gene is TRBJ2-2, the V gene TRBV7-2, with no clear D. CDR3 length equals 13 residues. V shed 3 bases and J shed 3 bases, with 5 bases lying between them. From germline, CDR1 is SGHTA and CDR2 FQGNSA. The CDR3 sequence is CASSFRYTGELFF. The CDR3 nucleotides are TGTGCCAGCAGCTTCCGCTACACCGGGGAGCTGTTTTTT.

The gene calls are TRBV19 and TRBJ1-2; D ambiguous. V dropped 4 bases and J dropped 4 bases, with 19 bases sitting between them. This CDR3 has 16 amino acids. Germline values: CDR1 LNHDA, CDR2 SQIVND (reference sequence). The CDR3 spells CASSTGPAPLSYGYTF. The CDR3 nucleotides are TGTGCCAGTAGTACGGGTCCTGCCCCCCTCTCCTATGGCTACACCTTC.

V usage is TRBV7-3 and J usage is TRBJ1-1, with D unclear. Germline V lookup: CDR1 SGHTA, CDR2 FQGTGA. The CDR3 contains 14 residues. V shed 5 bases and J shed 2 bases, with 12 bases lying between them. The CDR3 region is CASSLNPTNTEAFF. CDR3 bases: TGTGCCAGCAGCCTAAACCCCACCAACACTGAAGCTTTCTTT.

The V gene is TRBV7-2, the J gene TRBJ1-1; TRBD1 matches 7 bases. V lost 5 bases and J lost 1; bases outside the gene matches: 7. This CDR3 is built from 15 residues. The germline CDR1 and CDR2 sequences are SGHTA and FQGNSA. The CDR3 spells CASSLPDRPNTEAFF. DNA for the CDR3: TGTGCCAGCAGCCTACCGGACAGGCCGAACACTGAAGCTTTCTTT.

This chain uses TRBV5-8 with TRBJ2-5; tentatively, D is TRBD1 (5 bases). The germline V gene encodes CDR1 SGHTS and CDR2 YDEGEE. V lost 0 bases, J lost 5 bases, and 11 bases lay in between. CDR3 length equals 14 residues. The CDR3 bases are TGTGCCAGCAGCTTGGCATCAGGGTTTGAGACCCAGTACTTC. Encoded protein: CASSLASGFETQYF.

The chain links TRBV11-3 to TRBJ1-1; D is ambiguous. Trimming pared 3 bases from V and 3 bases from J, leaving 8 bases between. Germline lookup yields CDR1 SGHNT and CDR2 YENEEA. CDR3 length: 13 residues. Here the CDR3 reads CASSFRSYTEAFF. The CDR3 region has the DNA TGTGCCAGCAGCTTTAGGTCTTACACTGAAGCTTTCTTT.

This clone was seen a handful of times. The chain has TRBV4-1 and TRBJ2-3; 7 nucleotides align to TRBD1. Trimming removed 1 base from V and 5 bases from J; junction bases left unmatched: 3. The CDR3 is made up of 14 amino acids. CDR1 is MGHRA and CDR2 is YSYEKL in the germline V gene. The CDR3 protein is CASSQGQGRDTQYF. The CDR3 nucleotides are TGCGCCAGCAGCCAAGGACAGGGTAGAGATACGCAGTATTTT.

There are a few counts of this clone. V is TRBV15 and J is TRBJ2-5; unclear D gene. V shed 4 bases and J shed 2 bases, with 14 bases lying between them. Looked up from germline, CDR1 is LNHNV and CDR2 is YYDKDF (reference sequence). CDR3 length: 15 residues. CDR3 amino acids: CATSIQILVQETQYF. The CDR3 region has the DNA TGTGCCACCAGCATTCAGATATTGGTGCAAGAGACCCAGTACTTC.

This clone was counted only a few times. This chain links TRBV7-3 with TRBJ2-3, with 7 positions matching TRBD2. After removal of 5 bases from V and 0 bases from J, the junction contained 5 bases not matched to a gene. The CDR3 contains 15 residues. Germline V CDR1 and CDR2: SGHTA, FQGTGA. The CDR3 reads CASSPDSGSTDTQYF. The CDR3 DNA reads as TGTGCCAGCAGCCCCGATAGCGGGAGCACAGATACGCAGTATTTT. Combining the CDR3 with reference TRBV7-3 and TRBJ2-3 gives the whole variable domain GAGVSQTPSNKVTEKGKYVELRCDPISGHTALYWYRQSLGQGPEFLIYFQGTGAADDSGLPNDRFFAVRPEGSVSTLKIQRTERGDSAVYLCASSPDSGSTDTQYFGPGTRLTVL.

The chain recombines TRBV28 with TRBJ2-7, with D unresolved. This CDR3 contains 16 residues. Germline CDR1 reads MDHEN; CDR2 reads SYDVKM. With 4 bases removed from V and 0 bases from J, the gap between germline ends came to 16 bases. The CDR3 region is CASSSFSLTRSYEQYF. As DNA, the CDR3 is TGTGCCAGCAGTTCGTTTTCTCTGACCCGCTCCTACGAGCAGTACTTC.

This clone was seen a single time. The J gene is TRBJ1-1, the V gene TRBV28; maybe TRBD1 (5 bases). This CDR3 is 14 amino acids long. Between the trimmed V and J ends, which lost 5 bases and 5 bases, there was a span of 15 bases. Germline V gene lookup returns CDR1 MDHEN and CDR2 SYDVKM. This chain's CDR3 is CASSPLGGFTEAFF. The CDR3 nucleotides read TGTGCCAGCAGTCCCCTTGGGGGGTTTACTGAAGCTTTCTTT.

CDR3 nucleotide sequence: TGTGCCAGCAGCCGGGACTCTAGTGGGGGCTCCTACAATGAGCAGTTCTTC. Translating it yields CASSRDSSGGSYNEQFF. The chain has TRBV7-2 and TRBJ2-1; D might be TRBD2 (6 bases). This CDR3 has 17 amino acids. Germline V gene data show CDR1 as SGHTA and CDR2 as FQGNSA. Trimming removed 5 bases at V and 0 bases at J, with 17 bases between.